Below are 23 T cell receptor beta chains sequenced from a single sample in a study of T cells expressing NK-cell markers. TCRdb re-called the 5' RACE reads; every CDR3 protein appears as one record, without DNA. This table lists some 600,000 distinct CDR3 sequences. Sequenced material: blood T cells: a sorted CD56 or NKG2C T cell subset, CD4+ or CD8+ T cells, or bulk PBMC T cells (not recorded which). These receptors originate from a man aged 18 to 29 in good health.

The J gene is TRBJ2-3, the V gene TRBV6-2 or TRBV6-3. The CDR3 is 15 residues long. Germline-derived CDR1 and CDR2 are MNHEY and SVGEGT. CDR3 region: CASSTRQTPTDTQYF.

V and J are TRBV10-3 and TRBJ2-1; absent DNA, TCRdb's TRBD1 call cannot be checked. CDR3 length: 17 amino acids. Germline loops: CDR1 ENHRY, CDR2 SYGVKD. The chain's CDR3 is CAISEQSGEHSYNEQFF.

The chain employs TRBV9 and TRBJ2-7; TCRdb's assignment of TRBD2 cannot be checked, as there is no DNA. The CDR3 is made up of 17 amino acids. Germline V gene data show CDR1 as SGDLS and CDR2 as YYNGEE. This chain's CDR3 is CASSVGPIASGNYEQYF.

The V call is TRBV5-1, the J call TRBJ1-2. Germline V gives CDR1 SGHRS, CDR2 YFSETQ. This CDR3 comprises 14 residues. CDR3 in amino acids: CASRLGQGQYGYTF. Complete variable domain (other parts from reference TRBV5-1 and TRBJ1-2): KAGVTQTPRYLIKTRGQQVTLSCSPISGHRSVSWYQQTPGQGLQFLFEYFSETQRNKGNFPGRFSGRQFSNSRSEMNVSTLELGDSALYLCASRLGQGQYGYTFGSGTRLTVV.

The chain's CDR3 is CATSKRSPYEQYF. The V call is TRBV24-1, the J call TRBJ2-7. In germline, CDR1 is KGHDR, CDR2 SFDVKD. The CDR3 loop spans 13 amino acids.

The chain employs TRBV20-1 and TRBJ2-6; TCRdb reports TRBD1, a call that lacks DNA to check it against. Per germline, CDR1 DFQATT and CDR2 SNEGSKA (reference sequence). The CDR3 is 15 residues long. This CDR3 reads CSAVGQISGANVLTF.

The rearrangement links TRBV4-2 to TRBJ2-1; as DNA is missing, the TRBD2 call by TCRdb cannot be tested. Germline assignment: CDR1 LGHNA and CDR2 YNFKEQ. The CDR3 is made up of 15 amino acids. CDR3 sequence reads: CASRLGREGYNEQFF.

J is TRBJ1-2 and V is TRBV7-2; TCRdb selects TRBD1, and the lack of DNA leaves this call unchecked. Germline loops: CDR1 SGHTA, CDR2 FQGNSA. The CDR3 length is 14 residues. This CDR3 reads CASSPYLGSGGYTF.

V gene TRBV24-1 combines with J gene TRBJ2-5; absent DNA, TCRdb's TRBD2 call cannot be checked. The germline CDR1 and CDR2 sequences are KGHDR and SFDVKD. This CDR3 has 18 residues. This CDR3 reads CATSDYPHKLAGTETQYF.

V gene TRBV20-1 combines with J gene TRBJ2-1; TCRdb proposes TRBD2, but this gene call is untestable without DNA. Germline V gene data show CDR1 as DFQATT and CDR2 as SNEGSKA (reference sequence). The CDR3 extends over 19 amino acids. The CDR3 sequence is CSARVSPQRLAGGLNEQFF.

This chain links TRBV6-5 with TRBJ2-3; the D call from TCRdb, TRBD2, cannot be confirmed without DNA. The CDR3 extends over 14 amino acids. In germline, CDR1 is MNHEY, CDR2 SVGAGI. CDR3 in amino acids: CASNLGAGGDTQYF.

The chain combines TRBV11-2 with TRBJ2-7; TCRdb picks TRBD1, but there is no DNA to check that call. This CDR3 has 16 amino acids. Germline CDR1 and CDR2: SGHAT and FQNNGV. The CDR3 is CASSLLQGRGAYEQYF.

The V call is TRBV14, the J call TRBJ2-1; no DNA is available, so the TRBD1 call from TCRdb remains unchecked. The CDR3 has 13 residues. CDR1 SGHDN and CDR2 FVKESK come from the germline V gene. Here the CDR3 reads CASSHPPVNEQFF.

The chain is built from TRBV29-1 and TRBJ2-4; absent DNA, TCRdb's TRBD1 call cannot be checked. The germline V gene has CDR1 SQVTM and CDR2 ANQGSEA. The CDR3 spans 16 residues. The CDR3 is CSVWDPGDLAKNIQYF.

The V gene is TRBV27, the J gene TRBJ2-1. The CDR3 loop spans 14 amino acids. The germline CDR1 and CDR2 sequences are MNHEY and SMNVEV (reference sequence). The CDR3 is CASKPSYSYNEQFF.

The chain carries TRBV7-9 and TRBJ2-1. Germline CDR1 SEHNR, CDR2 FQNEAQ (reference sequence). CDR3 length equals 13 residues. The CDR3 loop is CASSLEYLDEQFF.

CDR3 protein: CSAIGLAGVTPRNEQFF. This chain links TRBV20-1 with TRBJ2-1; TCRdb's assignment of TRBD2 cannot be checked, as there is no DNA. Germline V gene lookup returns CDR1 DFQATT and CDR2 SNEGSKA (reference sequence). The CDR3 contains 17 residues.

The rearrangement uses TRBV11-3 and TRBJ2-2; the TCRdb D gene call, TRBD2, has no DNA to confirm it. The CDR3 runs to 15 residues. Germline values: CDR1 SGHNT, CDR2 YENEEA. The CDR3 loop reads CASSETEGNTGELFF.

The chain carries TRBV6-5 and TRBJ1-1; lacking DNA, the TRBD1 call made by TCRdb goes unchecked. From germline, CDR1 is MNHEY and CDR2 SVGAGI. The CDR3 consists of 13 residues. This CDR3 reads CASSRQGARVAFF.

This chain joins TRBV7-9 and TRBJ2-5; TCRdb outputs TRBD1, but without DNA this stays unchecked. Germline CDR1 and CDR2: SEHNR and FQNEAQ (reference sequence). This CDR3 spans 15 amino acids. The CDR3 region is CASSSHRLGQETQYF.

V is TRBV4-2 and J is TRBJ1-1. The length of the CDR3 is 14 residues. Germline-derived CDR1 and CDR2 are LGHNA and YNFKEQ. CDR3 protein: CASSHSDRNTEAFF.

This chain connects TRBV18 to TRBJ2-3; without DNA, the TCRdb call of TRBD1 cannot be checked. The CDR3 has 16 amino acids. Germline V gene sequence: CDR1 KGHSH, CDR2 LQKENI. The CDR3 loop reads CASSPNGGRLTDTQYF. Variable domain in full (rest from reference TRBV18 and TRBJ2-3): NAGVMQNPRHLVRRRGQEARLRCSPMKGHSHVYWYRQLPEEGLKFMVYLQKENIIDESGMPKERFSAEFPKEGPSILRIQQVVRGDSAAYFCASSPNGGRLTDTQYFGPGTRLTVL.

V is TRBV29-1 and J is TRBJ2-7. The CDR3 contains 12 residues. From germline, CDR1 is SQVTM and CDR2 ANQGSEA. The CDR3 sequence: CSVEDNSYEQYF.